One sample yielded the 11 T cell receptor beta chains listed below, sequenced in a study of shared clonotypes between healthy human individuals (dated by TCRdb to 2018 to 2020). Libraries were built with the immunoSEQ multiplex PCR assay. The source is immuneACCESS, and TCRdb retained only in-frame sequences with V and J called. Part of the clones is not carried over; for the studies checked, unresolved V genes explain less than half of this, and the remainder is unexplained. This sample comprises 900,000 to 1,200,000 clones, about 84% of them detected only once. The top ten constitute 0.6% to 0.7% of the sample. The sequenced material came from memory CD4+ T cells from PBMCs. The sample's cell subset or site label, decoded: CD45RA-negative fraction. Receptor source: a man between 18 and 35 years old in good health. Some clones in this sample may be carry-over from other donors' samples.

The chain combines TRBV6-1 with TRBJ2-7; 9 nucleotides align to TRBD2. Germline V gives CDR1 MNHNS, CDR2 SASEGT. The CDR3 length is 14 residues. J was trimmed by 5 bases and V by 7 bases; bases with no gene match: 9. The chain's CDR3 is CASIAGGRVNEQYF. The DNA for the CDR3 is TGTGCCAGCATCGCCGGCGGGAGGGTAAACGAGCAGTACTTC.

The J gene is TRBJ2-2, the V gene TRBV15; D is unresolved. Trimming removed 0 bases at V and 7 bases at J, with 15 bases between. Germline V lookup: CDR1 LNHNV, CDR2 YYDKDF (reference sequence). This CDR3 contains 16 residues. The CDR3: CATSRDLSFLGGELFF. The CDR3 DNA sequence: TGTGCCACCAGCAGAGATCTCAGCTTCTTGGGCGGGGAGCTGTTTTTT.

The V call is TRBV7-3, the J call TRBJ2-1, with 12 bases that match TRBD2. CDR1 and CDR2 (germline): SGHTA, FQGTGA. Germline trimming cut 2 bases from V and 7 bases from J; bases unmatched to any gene: 0. The CDR3 runs to 14 residues. As DNA, the CDR3 is TGTGCCAGCAGCTTAGGACTAGCGGGAAATGAGCAGTTCTTC. This sequence encodes CASSLGLAGNEQFF.

This chain uses TRBV30 with TRBJ2-7, with 10 bases matching TRBD1. J lost 4 bases, V lost 8 bases, and 8 bases had no gene match. Germline V CDR1 and CDR2: GTSNPN, SVGIG (reference sequence). The CDR3 is 13 amino acids. The CDR3 region has the DNA TGTGCCGGGGACAGGGGACAGGGTTACGAGCAGTACTTC. Protein: CAGDRGQGYEQYF.

As regards this clone: Germline is not matched at one junction end, which may reflect a read error. The chain has TRBV28 and TRBJ2-3, with 9 bases that match TRBD2. Germline lookup yields CDR1 MDHEN and CDR2 SYDVKM. The length of the CDR3 is 17 residues. The CDR3 sequence is CVSSGGREREAPDTQYF. CDR3 nucleotide sequence: TGTGTCAGCAGTGGGGGAAGGGAGCGGGAGGCCCCAGATACGCAGTATTTT.

This clone was seen a few times. CDR3 bases: TGTGCCAGCTCACCTGAGCTGGGGGCGCTTGGAACCGGGGAGCTGTTTTTT. Translating it yields CASSPELGALGTGELFF. The rearrangement joins TRBV18 to TRBJ2-2; D perhaps matches TRBD1 (6 bases). This CDR3 has 17 amino acids. CDR1 is KGHSH, CDR2 LQKENI, per germline. V lost 3 bases to trimming and J lost 5 bases, with 19 bases between them.

V is TRBV19 and J is TRBJ2-3; D could derive from TRBD1 or TRBD2 (5 bases each). With 3 bases removed from V and 3 bases from J, the gap between germline ends came to 13 bases. The CDR3 contains 15 residues. Germline V gene data show CDR1 as LNHDA and CDR2 as SQIVND (reference sequence). In DNA, the CDR3 is TGTGCCAGTAGTATTACCGGGGCGGTAACAGATACGCAGTATTTT. Amino acids: CASSITGAVTDTQYF.

This chain connects TRBV27 to TRBJ2-1, with 10 bases aligning to TRBD2. Germline V gene data show CDR1 as MNHEY and CDR2 as SMNVEV (reference sequence). This CDR3 comprises 15 residues. Unmatched junction bases numbered 16, after V lost 6 bases and J lost 14 bases. The CDR3: CASSSLLAGGPVKFF. CDR3 in DNA: TGTGCCAGCAGCTCCCTTTTAGCGGGAGGCCCCGTGAAGTTCTTC.

This sequence joins TRBV25-1 and TRBJ1-2; D not resolved. CDR1 and CDR2 (germline): MGHDK, SYGVNS. V was cut by 2 bases and J by 6 bases, with 13 bases left in between. The CDR3 contains 14 residues. The CDR3 DNA follows: TGTGCCAGCAGTGAACGTGGGTTTCGAGATGGCTACACCTTC. This codes for CASSERGFRDGYTF.

This clone was counted a single time. The chain uses TRBV2 and TRBJ1-2, with 7 bases matching TRBD1. Germline V gene sequence: CDR1 SNHLY, CDR2 FYNNEI. The CDR3 has 15 amino acids. Trimming removed 4 bases from V and 6 bases from J; junction bases left unmatched: 11. The CDR3 DNA sequence: TGTGCCAGCAGTGTCAGACAGGGAACGAGTAATGGCTACACCTTC. Protein: CASSVRQGTSNGYTF.

The CDR3 reads CAWINTGELFF. CDR3 sequence (DNA): TGTGCCTGGATCAACACCGGGGAGCTGTTTTTT. This chain connects TRBV30 to TRBJ2-2; D remains unclear. Germline-derived CDR1 and CDR2 are GTSNPN and SVGIG (reference sequence). This CDR3 has 11 residues. The germline V and J ends were trimmed by 4 bases and 2 bases, with 2 bases remaining between them. The complete variable domain, with remaining parts taken from reference TRBV30 and TRBJ2-2, reads SQTIHQWPATLVQPVGSPLSLECTVEGTSNPNLYWYRQAAGRGLQLLFYSVGIGQISSEVPQNLSASRPQDRQFILSSKKLLLSDSGFYLCAWINTGELFFGEGSRLTVL.